The following is a T cell receptor (beta chain) sequence with its context. Repertoires were generated with immunoSEQ multiplex PCR, while TCRdb's copy carries only in-frame clones and drops some. The repertoire holds roughly 200,000 clones, with approximately 87% as singletons. These data belong to a study of blood T cell repertoires in COVID-19. Study information: The origin of the acute and convalescent COVID-19 samples was the United States, Italy and Spain.

Germline lookup yields CDR1 SGHRS and CDR2 YFSETQ. This CDR3 has 14 residues. The J segment lost 6 bases and the V segment lost 4 bases, leaving 7 bases of the junction unmatched. The material sequenced was peripheral blood. This receptor was taken from a man aged 55 to 70 who had recovered from COVID-19. The J gene is TRBJ2-1, the V gene TRBV5-1; 7 bases are shared with TRBD1. The CDR3 is CASSRNPGGNEQFF. The CDR3 nucleotides are TGCGCCAGCAGCCGCAACCCAGGGGGCAATGAGCAGTTCTTC.